The present T cell receptor (beta chain) was sequenced within a study of blood T cells in healthy people across ages. Across the whole study: The capture of about one barcoded beta molecule per two T cells was achieved by template switching.

For the second PCR, which ran for 7 to 11 cycles, a sample-barcoded 5' primer and a J-beta primer mix were used. The template-switch adaptor was a 5' adaptor with 12 random nucleotides. It tagged each cDNA molecule. Each sample provided no less than 2.5 million CDR3-containing paired-end reads. TCRdb itself ran the 5' RACE reads through MiXCR, one entry per CDR3 protein. This table holds 1 million or so distinct CDR3 sequences, around 45% found once. Germline CDR1 and CDR2: SGHTA and FQGNSA. This CDR3 contains 13 residues. The ends were cut back, 4 bases at V and 2 bases at J, with 8 bases in the middle. This clonotype occurred many times.

The gene calls are TRBV7-2 and TRBJ1-1; the D gene is possibly TRBD1 (6 bases). This receptor was obtained from a woman between 55 and 75 years old in good health. Sequencing used blood. CDR3 DNA: TGTGCCAGCAGCTACAGGGTAAACACTGAAGCTTTCTTT. It translates to CASSYRVNTEAFF.